The 32 T cell receptor beta chains below were found in one sample sequenced in a study of CD8 T cells in Susac syndrome. Roughly 0.5 to 1 ug RNA was reverse transcribed with random hexamers. TCRdb re-called the immunoSEQ multiplex PCR reads through MiXCR, storing one row per CDR3 protein. The table includes 160,000 or so distinct CDR3 sequences, roughly 93% detected once. The sequencing input was CD4+ T cells from PBMCs. Receptors were obtained from a human donor in good health.

The genes are TRBV7-2 and TRBJ2-7; 12 bases match TRBD2. The CDR3 covers 15 residues. The germline CDR1 and CDR2 sequences are SGHTA and FQGNSA. The V segment lost 4 bases and the J segment 3 bases; nucleotides outside the gene matches: 4. The CDR3 sequence is CASSSSGGASYEQYF. CDR3 in DNA: TGTGCCAGCAGCTCTAGCGGGGGGGCTAGCTACGAGCAGTACTTC. Combining the CDR3 with reference TRBV7-2 and TRBJ2-7 gives the whole variable domain GAGVSQSPSNKVTEKGKDVELRCDPISGHTALYWYRQSLGQGLEFLIYFQGNSAPDKSGLPSDRFSAERTGGSVSTLTIQRTQQEDSAVYLCASSSSGGASYEQYFGPGTRLTVT.

The V call is TRBV7-2, the J call TRBJ2-3, with TRBD2 identical over 8 bases. V gave up 0 bases and J gave up 6 bases; unmatched junction bases: 5. Germline V gene lookup returns CDR1 SGHTA and CDR2 FQGNSA. The CDR3 contains 15 residues. The CDR3 region has the DNA TGTGCCAGCAGCTTAGCTTCAGCGGGGGAGGATACGCAGTATTTT. This translates into CASSLASAGEDTQYF.

The CDR3 DNA sequence: TGTGCCAGCAGACTTTACGACAGCTCTGGGGCCAACGTCCTGACTTTC. Encoded protein: CASRLYDSSGANVLTF. The chain employs TRBV6-2 or TRBV6-3 and TRBJ2-6, with D perhaps matching TRBD1 (5 bases). V dropped 6 bases and J dropped 0 bases, with 12 bases sitting between them. Germline V gives CDR1 MNHEY, CDR2 SVGEGT. The CDR3 loop spans 16 amino acids.

On this clonotype: The junction departs from the called germline gene at one end, perhaps through a read error. This chain uses TRBV5-4 with TRBJ2-5; 10 nucleotides match TRBD1. In germline, CDR1 is SGHNT, CDR2 YYREEE (reference sequence). There are 17 residues in the CDR3. CDR3 sequence reads: CASTLTGGSGLQETQYF. For the CDR3, the DNA is TGTGCCAGCACCTTGACAGGGGGCAGTGGCCTCCAAGAGACCCAGTACTTC. Full variable domain (outside the CDR3, taken from reference TRBV5-4 and TRBJ2-5): ETGVTQSPTHLIKTRGQQVTLRCSSQSGHNTVSWYQQALGQGPQFIFQYYREEENGRGNFPPRFSGLQFPNYSSELNVNALELDDSALYLCASTLTGGSGLQETQYFGPGTRLLVL.

The rearrangement links TRBV28 to TRBJ2-4, with a tentative D call TRBD1 (7 bases). This CDR3 is built from 16 residues. Trimming left V 4 bases short and J 1 base short, with 14 bases between. The germline CDR1 and CDR2 sequences are MDHEN and SYDVKM. CDR3 region: CASSSRTGGAKNIQYF. The DNA of the CDR3 is TGTGCCAGCAGTTCACGGACAGGAGGGGCCAAAAACATTCAGTACTTC.

J is TRBJ2-2 and V is TRBV7-9; tentative D call: TRBD1 (5 bases). The CDR3 is 13 amino acids. Between the trimmed V and J ends, which lost 6 bases and 1 base, there was a span of 6 bases. Germline V gene sequence: CDR1 SEHNR, CDR2 FQNEAQ (reference sequence). In DNA, the CDR3 is TGTGCCAGCAGGGACAAGAACACCGGGGAGCTGTTTTTT. Residues: CASRDKNTGELFF.

The V and J genes are TRBV29-1 and TRBJ2-3, with D tentatively TRBD2 (6 bases). Trimming took off 0 bases at V and 2 bases at J, with 9 bases between the two ends. The CDR3 has 14 amino acids. Germline lookup yields CDR1 SQVTM and CDR2 ANQGSEA. In nucleotides, the CDR3 is TGCAGCGTTGAAGATGGGGGACTCACAGATACGCAGTATTTT. It translates to CSVEDGGLTDTQYF.

This clonotype was detected only once. J is TRBJ2-5 and V is TRBV4-1; D not resolved. This CDR3 has 14 amino acids. The V end was cut by 0 bases, the J end by 1 base, with 6 bases between. Germline V gene lookup returns CDR1 MGHRA and CDR2 YSYEKL. CDR3: CASSQETAQETQYF. The CDR3 DNA follows: TGCGCCAGCAGCCAAGAAACAGCCCAAGAGACCCAGTACTTC.

The chain recombines TRBV23-1 with TRBJ2-7; no clear D gene. TRBV23-1 qualifies as an ORF whose function is uncertain. The CDR3 is made up of 13 amino acids. V was shortened by 5 bases and J by 7 bases, with 15 bases between the two germline ends. The CDR3 protein is CASSRLGFWEQYF. Here the CDR3 DNA reads TGCGCCAGCAGTAGGTTAGGGTTCTGGGAGCAGTACTTC.

V and J are TRBV20-1 and TRBJ1-2; 9 bases fit TRBD1. The CDR3 is 14 amino acids. Germline CDR1 DFQATT, CDR2 SNEGSKA (reference sequence). Trimming at V came to 4 bases and at J to 4 bases, leaving 7 bases not matched to a gene. CDR3 region: CSAISRTGAYGYTF. The DNA of the CDR3 is TGCAGTGCTATCTCCCGGACAGGGGCCTATGGCTACACCTTC.

The CDR3 DNA reads TGTGCCTGGAGTATTGTGGGGAACACTGAAGCTTTCTTT. Protein: CAWSIVGNTEAFF. V and J are TRBV30 and TRBJ1-1; D is ambiguous. V lost 2 bases, J lost 1 base, and 8 bases lay in between. The CDR3 loop spans 13 amino acids. Germline CDR1 GTSNPN, CDR2 SVGIG (reference sequence).

This chain uses TRBV28 with TRBJ1-4, with 9 nucleotides matching TRBD1. CDR3 length equals 15 residues. V dropped 4 bases and J dropped 8; count of bases not matched to a gene: 8. The germline gives CDR1 MDHEN, CDR2 SYDVKM. CDR3: CASSSMTGGDEKLFF. CDR3 sequence (DNA): TGTGCCAGCAGTTCTATGACAGGGGGGGACGAAAAACTGTTTTTT.

The chain combines TRBV14 with TRBJ2-6; unclear D gene. Germline V CDR1 and CDR2: SGHDN, FVKESK. This CDR3 comprises 14 residues. Deletions cut 6 bases from V and 0 bases from J, with 6 bases between. This chain's CDR3 is CASRQFSGANVLTF. Here the CDR3 DNA reads TGTGCCAGCAGGCAATTCTCTGGGGCCAACGTCCTGACTTTC.

The chain has TRBV12-3 or TRBV12-4 and TRBJ2-7; no clear D gene. V lost 1 base, J lost 6 bases, and 4 bases lay in between. The CDR3 contains 11 residues. CDR3 sequence: CASSLEAEQYF. The DNA of the CDR3 is TGTGCCAGCAGTTTAGAGGCCGAGCAGTACTTC.

This chain joins TRBV3-1 and TRBJ2-7; 8 bases align to TRBD2. The CDR3 loop spans 14 amino acids. The trim removed 3 bases at V and 5 bases at J, leaving 6 bases unmatched. Germline CDR1 is LGHDT and CDR2 is YNNKEL (reference sequence). The CDR3: CASSHGTSPNEQYF. CDR3 DNA sequence: TGTGCCAGCAGCCACGGGACTAGTCCCAACGAGCAGTACTTC.

The rearrangement uses TRBV20-1 and TRBJ1-1; D is unclear. Trimming left V 2 bases short and J 3 bases short, with 10 bases between. The germline V gene has CDR1 DFQATT and CDR2 SNEGSKA (reference sequence). The CDR3 length is 13 residues. CDR3 sequence: CSARSPLDTEAFF. CDR3 nucleotides: TGCAGTGCTAGATCTCCCCTGGACACTGAAGCTTTCTTT.

The chain recombines TRBV6-5 with TRBJ2-2; D unclear. Germline CDR1 and CDR2: MNHEY and SVGAGI. CDR3 size: 14 residues. The V end lost 6 bases, the J end lost 5 bases, and 13 bases lay between the germline ends. The CDR3 reads CASSPYGDTGELFF. CDR3 nucleotides: TGTGCCAGCAGCCCATATGGGGATACCGGGGAGCTGTTTTTT.

In its sample, this clonotype was seen once. The V gene is TRBV7-9, the J gene TRBJ1-2; D might be TRBD1 (5 bases). Germline V gene sequence: CDR1 SEHNR, CDR2 FQNEAQ (reference sequence). The CDR3 consists of 12 residues. V gave up 6 bases and J gave up 8 bases, with 13 bases separating them. The CDR3 DNA reads TGTGCCAGCAGGCTGGGACCGTCGGGCTACACCTTC. Translation: CASRLGPSGYTF.

The chain couples TRBV5-4 to TRBJ1-1; no firm D call. The V and J ends lost 0 bases and 4 bases respectively, with 7 bases between them. The CDR3 contains 13 residues. CDR1 and CDR2 (germline): SGHNT, YYREEE (reference sequence). CDR3 sequence reads: CASSLDWATEAFF. The CDR3 nucleotides are TGTGCCAGCAGCTTGGATTGGGCCACTGAAGCTTTCTTT.

CDR3 protein: CASSYYDREETQYF. CDR3 sequence (DNA): TGTGCCAGCAGCTACTACGACAGAGAAGAGACCCAGTACTTC. This chain uses TRBV7-9 with TRBJ2-5; D perhaps matches TRBD1 (5 bases). CDR1 SEHNR and CDR2 FQNEAQ come from the germline V gene (reference sequence). V was clipped by 4 bases and J by 3 bases, with 12 bases between them. This CDR3 contains 14 residues.

This chain links TRBV23-1 with TRBJ2-3; D tentatively reads TRBD1 or TRBD2 (5 bases each). TRBV23-1 is an ORF for which the function is uncertain. Trimming pared 4 bases from V and 0 bases from J, leaving 11 bases between. The CDR3 length is 15 residues. Written as DNA, the CDR3 is TGCGCCAGCAGTCGACGGGACGGAAGCACAGATACGCAGTATTTT. As protein: CASSRRDGSTDTQYF.

The chain employs TRBV20-1 and TRBJ2-7; 8 bases match TRBD2. The CDR3 covers 13 residues. CDR1 DFQATT and CDR2 SNEGSKA come from the germline V gene (reference sequence). Unmatched junction bases numbered 8, after V lost 3 bases and J lost 7 bases. CDR3 bases: TGCAGTGCTAGCCGGACTAGCATGGGGGAGCAGTACTTC. The encoded protein is CSASRTSMGEQYF.

The chain is built from TRBV14 and TRBJ2-5; the D gene is possibly TRBD2 (6 bases). Germline V lookup: CDR1 SGHDN, CDR2 FVKESK. V was clipped by 3 bases and J by 5 bases, with 10 bases between them. The length of the CDR3 is 13 residues. CDR3 protein: CASSQDYRETQYF. The DNA of the CDR3 is TGTGCCAGCAGCCAGGACTATAGGGAGACCCAGTACTTC. Using reference TRBV14 and TRBJ2-5 for the parts outside the CDR3, the full variable domain is EAGVTQFPSHSVIEKGQTVTLRCDPISGHDNLYWYRRVMGKEIKFLLHFVKESKQDESGMPNNRFLAERTGGTYSTLKVQPAELEDSGVYFCASSQDYRETQYFGPGTRLLVL.

V usage is TRBV9 and J usage is TRBJ2-7, with D tentatively TRBD1 (6 bases). V was clipped by 3 bases and J by 3 bases, with 13 bases between them. Germline-derived CDR1 and CDR2 are SGDLS and YYNGEE. The CDR3 has 14 amino acids. CDR3 coding DNA: TGTGCCAGCAGCGGCGGACAGCCAGACTACGAGCAGTACTTC. This codes for CASSGGQPDYEQYF.

The chain has TRBV12-3 or TRBV12-4 and TRBJ2-2; D tentatively fits TRBD1 or TRBD2 (5 bases each). The CDR3 extends over 16 amino acids. V lost 10 bases and J lost 0, with 18 bases in between. The CDR3 region is CAIEMPGTANTGELFF. The CDR3 DNA sequence: TGTGCCATCGAGATGCCAGGGACCGCGAACACCGGGGAGCTGTTTTTT.

This sequence joins TRBV29-1 and TRBJ1-3; D remains unclear. Trimming shortened V by 5 bases and J by 0 bases, and 11 bases separated the two germline ends. CDR1 is SQVTM, CDR2 ANQGSEA, per germline. There are 14 residues in the CDR3. Here the CDR3 DNA reads TGCAGCGTTCTACATGGCATCTCTGGAAACACCATATATTTT. It encodes CSVLHGISGNTIYF.

The chain links TRBV3-1 to TRBJ2-5; 7 nucleotides align to TRBD2. Losses at the gene ends were 1 base for V and 7 bases for J; bases not matched to a gene: 12. The germline CDR1 and CDR2 sequences are LGHDT and YNNKEL (reference sequence). This CDR3 comprises 16 residues. This chain's CDR3 is CASSQVAGYSRGTQYF. The CDR3 DNA is TGTGCCAGCAGCCAAGTAGCGGGCTACTCTCGGGGGACCCAGTACTTC.

The gene calls are TRBV9 and TRBJ1-6; 9 bases match TRBD1. The CDR3 totals 15 residues. After removal of 4 bases from V and 7 bases from J, the junction contained 6 bases not matched to a gene. The germline gives CDR1 SGDLS, CDR2 YYNGEE. This chain's CDR3 is CASSTRTGENSPLHF. The CDR3 region has the DNA TGTGCCAGCAGCACACGGACAGGGGAAAATTCACCCCTCCACTTT.

V usage is TRBV28 and J usage is TRBJ2-7; TRBD2 might be the D (7 bases). With 2 bases removed from V and 6 bases from J, the gap between germline ends came to 14 bases. Germline CDR1 MDHEN, CDR2 SYDVKM. This CDR3 contains 14 residues. The CDR3 DNA follows: TGTGCCAGCAGTTTAGGGGGGGCTGGTTTCGAGCAGTACTTC. Translated, it gives CASSLGGAGFEQYF.

The chain uses TRBV7-8 and TRBJ2-5; D not certain. CDR1 and CDR2 from the germline V gene are SGHVS and FQNEAQ. The V and J ends lost 7 bases and 2 bases respectively, with 14 bases between them. This CDR3 is 14 amino acids long. The CDR3 spells CASNLQETQETQYF. In DNA, the CDR3 is TGTGCCAGCAACCTACAAGAGACTCAAGAGACCCAGTACTTC.

This clonotype was found once. For the CDR3, the DNA is TGCAGCGTTGTAGGGGGCGACTTGGGAGAGACCCAGTACTTC. Translation: CSVVGGDLGETQYF. This rearrangement joins TRBV29-1 to TRBJ2-5, with 7 positions matching TRBD1. The junction had 9 bases not matched to a gene; V was cut back by 4 bases and J by 4 bases. Germline CDR1 reads SQVTM; CDR2 reads ANQGSEA. CDR3 length equals 14 residues. Drawing the rest from reference TRBV29-1 and TRBJ2-5, the complete variable domain is SAVISQKPSRDICQRGTSLTIQCQVDSQVTMMFWYRQQPGQSLTLIATANQGSEATYESGFVIDKFPISRPNLTFSTLTVSNMSPEDSSIYLCSVVGGDLGETQYFGPGTRLLVL.

The rearrangement joins TRBV18 to TRBJ1-6, with D possibly TRBD1 on 5 matching bases. Trimming stripped 2 bases from V and 12 bases from J, with 14 bases between. CDR1 is KGHSH and CDR2 is LQKENI in the germline V gene. This CDR3 comprises 14 residues. The DNA for the CDR3 is TGTGCCAGCTCACCAATCGGGGGGATGGGACCCCTCCACTTT. Protein sequence: CASSPIGGMGPLHF. Filled out from reference TRBV18 and TRBJ1-6, the complete variable domain reads NAGVMQNPRHLVRRRGQEARLRCSPMKGHSHVYWYRQLPEEGLKFMVYLQKENIIDESGMPKERFSAEFPKEGPSILRIQQVVRGDSAAYFCASSPIGGMGPLHFGNGTRLTVT.